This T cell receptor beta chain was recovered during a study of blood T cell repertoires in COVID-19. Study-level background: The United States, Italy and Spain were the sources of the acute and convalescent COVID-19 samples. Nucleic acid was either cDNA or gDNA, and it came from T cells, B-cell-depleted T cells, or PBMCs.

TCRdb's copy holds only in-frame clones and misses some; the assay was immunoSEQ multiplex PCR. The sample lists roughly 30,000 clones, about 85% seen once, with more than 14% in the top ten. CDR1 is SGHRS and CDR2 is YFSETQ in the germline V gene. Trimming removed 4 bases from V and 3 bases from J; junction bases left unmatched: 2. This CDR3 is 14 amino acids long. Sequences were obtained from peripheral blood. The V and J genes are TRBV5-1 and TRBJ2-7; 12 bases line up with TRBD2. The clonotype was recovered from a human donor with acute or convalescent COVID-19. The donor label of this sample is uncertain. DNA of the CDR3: TGCGCCAGCAGCATGACTAGCGGGAGCTACGAGCAGTACTTC. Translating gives CASSMTSGSYEQYF.